This T cell receptor beta chain was found in a study of a mutant IDH1 vaccine in newly diagnosed glioma. Study background: Vaccines were first given 4-6 weeks after radiotherapy alone, or with temozolomide cycles. Whole-study findings and limits: Pseudoprogression seemingly bore no relation to changes in top peripheral T cell clonotypes.

Only in-frame clones appear in the TCRdb table, and some are missing; sequencing was by immunoSEQ multiplex PCR. The sample shows roughly 50,000 clones, roughly 78% of them seen only once. For this clone: The target antigen is unknown.

The CDR3 has 15 amino acids. V trimming: 1 base; J trimming: 3 bases; junction bases outside the gene matches: 6. Looked up from germline, CDR1 is SGHRS and CDR2 is YFSETQ. As for time point: week 5, during vaccination. What each vaccine dose contained was 300 ug of mutant IDH1 20-mer peptide, accompanied by topical imiquimod. V gene TRBV5-1 combines with J gene TRBJ2-7; 8 bases map to TRBD1. This receptor was identified in a woman between 40 and 55 years old with glioma. This material consisted of PBMCs, taken from a glioma patient whose treatment included an IDH1 peptide vaccine. In nucleotides, the CDR3 is TGCGCCAGCAGCTTGAGGGCAGGGGGCTACTACGAGCAGTACTTC. Its translation is CASSLRAGGYYEQYF.